The 14 T cell receptor beta chains below all came from one sample that was sequenced in a study of T cells after yellow fever vaccination. One entry per CDR3 protein results from TCRdb running MiXCR on the 5' RACE reads. The table includes 300,000 to 350,000 distinct CDR3 sequences, about 10% detected once. The specimen was CD4+ T cells sorted from PBMCs, collected 45 days after the yellow fever booster vaccination. The receptors here all came from a man younger than 35 who received the YFV17D yellow fever vaccine.

This chain joins TRBV5-1 and TRBJ1-2; weak D call: TRBD1 (6 bases). CDR1 is SGHRS, CDR2 YFSETQ, per germline. V lost 0 bases and J 11 bases, leaving 11 bases between the germline ends. The CDR3 covers 12 residues. CDR3 coding DNA: TGCGCCAGCAGCTTGGTCGCGGGACAATACACCTTC. This gives the protein CASSLVAGQYTF.

The chain carries TRBV5-1 and TRBJ2-1; D is unresolved. Germline V gene lookup returns CDR1 SGHRS and CDR2 YFSETQ. This CDR3 contains 15 residues. The V gene lost 2 bases and the J gene lost 0 bases, with 9 bases spanning the gap. The CDR3 loop reads CASSFVVSSYNEQFF. CDR3 coding DNA: TGCGCCAGCAGCTTTGTAGTTAGCTCCTACAATGAGCAGTTCTTC.

This clonotype was counted a few times. The chain carries TRBV20-1 and TRBJ2-5, with 8 bases lining up with TRBD1. V shed 3 bases and J 3 bases; nucleotides not matched to a gene: 6. CDR3 length: 14 amino acids. Germline CDR1 DFQATT, CDR2 SNEGSKA (reference sequence). The DNA for the CDR3 is TGCAGTGCTAGGTCACAGGGGGGTAAAGAGACCCAGTACTTC. It translates to CSARSQGGKETQYF.

This clonotype was detected only a few times. The V gene is TRBV29-1, the J gene TRBJ2-1; D is ambiguous. Germline-derived CDR1 and CDR2 are SQVTM and ANQGSEA. The CDR3 extends over 10 amino acids. The V end was cut by 5 bases, the J end by 4 bases, with 3 bases between. CDR3 residues: CSVSYNEQFF. In nucleotides, the CDR3 is TGCAGCGTTTCATACAATGAGCAGTTCTTC.

V and J are TRBV20-1 and TRBJ1-1; D perhaps matches TRBD1 (5 bases). Germline CDR1 DFQATT, CDR2 SNEGSKA (reference sequence). The V end was cut by 3 bases, the J end by 7 bases, with 18 bases between. The CDR3 length is 14 residues. The CDR3 spells CSASEGKALDEAFF. CDR3 DNA: TGCAGTGCTAGTGAGGGGAAGGCTCTGGATGAAGCTTTCTTT.

The chain links TRBV18 to TRBJ1-1, with 7 bases matching TRBD1. The CDR3 loop spans 13 amino acids. Germline lookup yields CDR1 KGHSH and CDR2 LQKENI. V gave up 8 bases and J gave up 7 bases; unmatched junction bases: 10. The CDR3 reads CASERTGSNEAFF. The CDR3 DNA follows: TGTGCCAGCGAACGGACAGGCAGTAATGAAGCTTTCTTT.

This rearrangement joins TRBV7-8 to TRBJ1-2; D ambiguous. Germline V lookup: CDR1 SGHVS, CDR2 FQNEAQ. Between the trimmed V and J ends, which lost 3 bases and 4 bases, there was a span of 9 bases. The CDR3 extends over 13 amino acids. The CDR3 here is CASSLDFIYGYTF. CDR3 DNA: TGTGCCAGCAGCTTGGACTTCATCTATGGCTACACCTTC. Full variable domain (rest looked up from reference TRBV7-8 and TRBJ1-2): GAGVSQSPRYKVAKRGQDVALRCDPISGHVSLFWYQQALGQGPEFLTYFQNEAQLDKSGLPSDRFFAERPEGSVSTLKIQRTQQEDSAVYLCASSLDFIYGYTFGSGTRLTVV.

The rearrangement uses TRBV19 and TRBJ1-5; D gene unclear. CDR3 size: 14 residues. V was clipped by 9 bases and J by 4 bases, with 16 bases between them. CDR1 is LNHDA and CDR2 is SQIVND in the germline V gene (reference sequence). The CDR3 bases are TGTGCCAGCGGCCGCCCGCAGTTGAATCAGCCCCAGCATTTT. Translated: CASGRPQLNQPQHF.

This clonotype was seen only a few times. V gene TRBV6-5 combines with J gene TRBJ1-2, with D maybe TRBD1 (6 bases). V dropped 0 bases and J dropped 3 bases, with 17 bases sitting between them. CDR1 MNHEY and CDR2 SVGAGI come from the germline V gene. CDR3 length: 17 residues. CDR3 loop: CASSYSYRVLFYYGYTF. CDR3 DNA: TGTGCCAGCAGTTACTCGTACAGGGTATTATTTTACTATGGCTACACCTTC.

This clonotype was picked up many times. The J gene is TRBJ2-3, the V gene TRBV7-9; D unclear. Trimming removed 1 base at V and 1 base at J, with 9 bases between. The CDR3 sequence is 15 residues long. Germline V lookup: CDR1 SEHNR, CDR2 FQNEAQ (reference sequence). This CDR3 is CASSLVRSGTDTQYF. In DNA, the CDR3 is TGTGCCAGCAGCTTAGTACGCAGCGGCACAGATACGCAGTATTTT.

The chain employs TRBV12-3 or TRBV12-4 and TRBJ1-1; 7 bases are shared with TRBD1. With V trimmed by 10 bases and J by 11 bases, 16 bases remained unmatched. CDR3 length: 13 residues. In DNA, the CDR3 is TGTGCCACCAGACAGGGCCCCTGGGATCGGGCTTTCTTT. Encoded protein: CATRQGPWDRAFF.

This clonotype was observed a handful of times. This rearrangement joins TRBV20-1 to TRBJ1-2; D perhaps matches TRBD1 (6 bases). There are 13 residues in the CDR3. Germline-derived CDR1 and CDR2 are DFQATT and SNEGSKA (reference sequence). Trimming took 0 bases from V and 8 from J, leaving 13 bases between them. The CDR3 loop reads CSARDMGGVGYTF. The CDR3 region has the DNA TGCAGTGCTAGAGATATGGGGGGCGTGGGCTACACCTTC.

The chain recombines TRBV18 with TRBJ2-7; D perhaps matches TRBD2 (7 bases). The CDR3 loop spans 15 amino acids. The V end lost 6 bases, the J end lost 0 bases, and 15 bases lay between the germline ends. Germline V gives CDR1 KGHSH, CDR2 LQKENI. Here the CDR3 reads CASSPSRGGSYEQYV. The CDR3 coding sequence is TGTGCCAGCTCCCCCAGTAGGGGGGGCTCCTACGAGCAGTACGTC.

This sequence joins TRBV19 and TRBJ2-7; D perhaps matches TRBD1 (5 bases). This CDR3 has 15 amino acids. Germline V gene sequence: CDR1 LNHDA, CDR2 SQIVND (reference sequence). Deletions cut 5 bases from V and 3 bases from J, with 17 bases between. Here the CDR3 DNA reads TGTGCCAGTAGTGCCACCTGGGGCGGCTACTACGAGCAGTACTTC. Its protein product is CASSATWGGYYEQYF.